This TCR beta chain originates from a study of radiation and T cells in renal cell carcinoma. Only in-frame clones appear in the TCRdb table, and some are missing; sequencing was by immunoSEQ multiplex PCR. The sample lists about 83,000 clones, approximately 87% occurring once. The time point here: blood 4 weeks post-SBRT, at nephrectomy. Treatment indicated: 15 Gy SBRT to primary tumor, nephrectomy 4 weeks later. Nephrectomy followed 15 Gy stereotactic body radiation by 4 weeks. Germline V gene lookup returns CDR1 MNHEY and CDR2 SVGAGI. The CDR3 contains 13 residues. V was trimmed by 6 bases and J by 0 bases, leaving 6 bases between them.

The specimen comprised blood, sampled from a patient whose treatment included radiotherapy and nephrectomy. This chain links TRBV6-5 with TRBJ1-5; possibly TRBD1 for D (5 bases). The receptor's source is a woman aged 55-69 years with renal cell carcinoma. CDR3 region: CASSRDSNQPQHF. Here the CDR3 DNA reads TGTGCCAGCAGCAGGGATAGCAATCAGCCCCAGCATTTT.